The sequence of this TCR beta chain was determined in a study of blood T cell repertoires in COVID-19. As for the study in general: Spain, Italy and the United States supplied samples that represented acute and convalescent COVID-19. Sources were T cells, B-cell-depleted T cells, or PBMCs; the material itself was cDNA or gDNA.

CDR1 SGDLS and CDR2 YYNGEE come from the germline V gene. CDR3 size: 17 residues. Trimming at V came to 4 bases and at J to 2 bases, leaving 11 bases not matched to a gene. This clone was detected a few times. In the authors' methods: Estimation of nucleated cell counts relied on the amplification of reference gene primers. Clones were read by immunoSEQ multiplex PCR, and TCRdb kept only the in-frame ones, dropping some. For V, J and clone size, that table is used; D and trimming come from the DNA. The sample carries 150,000 or so clones, 80% to 85% recorded once. The chain couples TRBV9 to TRBJ1-3, with 8 bases that match TRBD1. This TCR derives from a man in his 70s who had been exposed to COVID-19. Sequencing was done on a sample of PBMCs or T cells enriched from blood (not recorded which). The CDR3 here is CASSRTQTGGPGNTIYF. The DNA of the CDR3 is TGTGCCAGCAGCCGGACCCAAACAGGGGGACCTGGAAACACCATATATTTT.